This TCR beta chain was recovered during a study of OX40 agonist ivuxolimab in advanced cancers. Background on the study: Males comprised about 84% of the group, whose mean age was about 61 years (range about 20 to 85).

A single count supports this clone. The antigen remains undetermined. V trimming: 5 bases; J trimming: 7 bases; junction bases outside the gene matches: 8. The CDR3 has 14 residues. CDR1 is MRHNA, CDR2 SNTAGT, per germline. Sequencing used immunoSEQ multiplex PCR; TCRdb keeps in-frame clones, though not all of them. The profile shows 57,000 or so clones, 86% of them singletons. Overall study findings and caveats: It was not determined which antigens were specifically recognized by the peripheral T cells that had undergone clonal expansion. People who partly responded at 0.1-3.0 mg/kg had some of the least clonal expansion seen.

The chain couples TRBV6-4 to TRBJ2-3; 8 bases line up with TRBD2. This TCR was sampled from an adult with an advanced solid tumor such as melanoma, head and neck, liver or kidney cancer. The sample consisted of CD4+ or CD8+ T cells sorted from blood, taken in a trial of the OX40 agonist ivuxolimab. CDR3 in amino acids: CASSTGGNGYTQYF. CDR3 nucleotide sequence: TGTGCCAGCAGTACGGGGGGGAACGGATATACGCAGTATTTT.